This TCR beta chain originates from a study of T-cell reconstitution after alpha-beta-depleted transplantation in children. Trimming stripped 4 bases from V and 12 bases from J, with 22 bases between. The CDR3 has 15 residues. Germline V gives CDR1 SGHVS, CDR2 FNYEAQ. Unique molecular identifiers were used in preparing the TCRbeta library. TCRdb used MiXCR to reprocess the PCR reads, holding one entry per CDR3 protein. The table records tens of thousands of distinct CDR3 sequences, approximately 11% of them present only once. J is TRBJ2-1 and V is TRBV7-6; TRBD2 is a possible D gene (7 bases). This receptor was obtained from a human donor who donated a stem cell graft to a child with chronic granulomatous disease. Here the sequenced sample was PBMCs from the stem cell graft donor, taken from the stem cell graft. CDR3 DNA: TGTGCCAGCAGCTACAATCCCGCGGGAGAGGGGGGGCAGTTCTTC. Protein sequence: CASSYNPAGEGGQFF.